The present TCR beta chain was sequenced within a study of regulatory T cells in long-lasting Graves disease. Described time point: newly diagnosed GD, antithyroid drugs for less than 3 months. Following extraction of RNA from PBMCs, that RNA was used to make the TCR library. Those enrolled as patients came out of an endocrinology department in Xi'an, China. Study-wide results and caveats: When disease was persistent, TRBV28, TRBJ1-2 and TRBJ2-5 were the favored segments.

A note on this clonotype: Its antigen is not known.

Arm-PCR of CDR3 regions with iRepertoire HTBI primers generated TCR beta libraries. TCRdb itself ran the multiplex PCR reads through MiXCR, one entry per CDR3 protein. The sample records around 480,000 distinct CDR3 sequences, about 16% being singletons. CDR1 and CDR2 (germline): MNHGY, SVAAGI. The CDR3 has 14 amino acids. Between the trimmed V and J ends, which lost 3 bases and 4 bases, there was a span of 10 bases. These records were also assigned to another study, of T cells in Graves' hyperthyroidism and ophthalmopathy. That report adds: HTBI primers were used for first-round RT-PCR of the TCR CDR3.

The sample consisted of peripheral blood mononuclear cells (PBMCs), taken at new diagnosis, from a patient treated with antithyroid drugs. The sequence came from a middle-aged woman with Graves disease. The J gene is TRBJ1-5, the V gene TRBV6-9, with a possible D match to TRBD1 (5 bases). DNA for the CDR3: TGTGCCAGCAGTTACTCCAGGGATAATCAGCCCCAGCATTTT. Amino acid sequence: CASSYSRDNQPQHF.